Listed below are T cell receptor beta chains from one sample, sequenced in a study of blood T cell repertoires in COVID-19. Sequencing was performed with immunoSEQ multiplex PCR; in TCRdb, only in-frame clones are kept and a portion is missing. The data show some 200,000 clones, with around 81% seen just once and roughly 7% held by the top ten. Sequencing used PBMCs or T cells enriched from blood (not recorded which). All receptors derive from a man aged 35 to 55 who had recovered from COVID-19. CDR3s include the opening cysteine and the closing phenylalanine or tryptophan. Fields, in order: J gene, clone size, V gene, D gene, CDR3 protein, CDR3 DNA. The D gene is left open where the match is weak. Where a row states a size, it is once, few, many or the class of an expanded clone; other rows omit it.

J gene: TRBJ2-6
clone size: .
V gene: TRBV7-8
D gene: TRBD1
CDR3 protein: CASSLRDRGSSGANVLTF
CDR3 DNA: TGTGCCAGCAGCCTTCGGGACAGGGGATCCTCTGGGGCCAACGTCCTGACTTTC

J gene: TRBJ1-4
clone size: .
V gene: TRBV12-3/TRBV12-4
D gene: .
CDR3 protein: CASSLSRELFF
CDR3 DNA: TGTGCCAGCAGTTTATCGAGGGAACTGTTTTTT

J gene: TRBJ2-1
clone size: once
V gene: TRBV3-1/TRBV3-2
D gene: TRBD2
CDR3 protein: CASSQERLAGGFNEQFF
CDR3 DNA: TGTGCCAGCAGCCAAGAGCGGCTAGCGGGCGGTTTTAATGAGCAGTTCTTC

J gene: TRBJ1-4
clone size: .
V gene: TRBV7-9
D gene: TRBD1
CDR3 protein: CASSIPQGVTEKLFF
CDR3 DNA: TGTGCCAGCAGCATTCCACAGGGGGTGACTGAAAAACTGTTTTTT

J gene: TRBJ1-5
clone size: .
V gene: TRBV5-4
D gene: TRBD1
CDR3 protein: CASSNQGAVSQPQHF
CDR3 DNA: TGTGCCAGCAGCAATCAGGGGGCCGTAAGTCAGCCCCAGCATTTT

J gene: TRBJ1-4
clone size: .
V gene: TRBV7-9
D gene: .
CDR3 protein: CASSKAGQLNEKLFF
CDR3 DNA: TGTGCCAGCAGTAAGGCGGGGCAACTAAATGAAAAACTGTTTTTT

J gene: TRBJ2-6
clone size: .
V gene: TRBV5-1
D gene: .
CDR3 protein: CASRWPLQGRNSGANVLTF
CDR3 DNA: TGCGCCAGCAGATGGCCCCTGCAGGGCCGCAACTCTGGGGCCAACGTCCTGACTTTC

J gene: TRBJ1-2
clone size: .
V gene: TRBV30
D gene: .
CDR3 protein: CAWSVVLGYGYTF
CDR3 DNA: TGTGCCTGGAGTGTAGTTCTAGGATATGGCTACACCTTC

J gene: TRBJ1-6
clone size: .
V gene: TRBV5-1
D gene: TRBD1
CDR3 protein: CASSSAYRGPNSPLHF
CDR3 DNA: TGCGCCAGCAGCTCGGCTTACAGGGGTCCGAATTCACCCCTCCACTTT

J gene: TRBJ1-2
clone size: .
V gene: TRBV6-5
D gene: .
CDR3 protein: CASSYSLLSVDYGYTF
CDR3 DNA: TGTGCCAGCAGTTACTCGTTATTGTCGGTTGACTATGGCTACACCTTC

J gene: TRBJ1-1
clone size: .
V gene: TRBV28
D gene: TRBD1
CDR3 protein: CASRTSGQGYTEAFF
CDR3 DNA: TGTGCCAGCAGAACCTCGGGACAGGGATACACTGAAGCTTTCTTT

J gene: TRBJ1-6
clone size: .
V gene: TRBV7-9
D gene: TRBD1
CDR3 protein: CASCQGVSPLHF
CDR3 DNA: TGTGCCAGCTGCCAGGGGGTTTCGCCCCTCCACTTT

J gene: TRBJ1-2
clone size: .
V gene: TRBV13
D gene: .
CDR3 protein: CASSLGGRSGGYTF
CDR3 DNA: TGTGCCAGCAGCTTAGGAGGGCGGTCGGGGGGCTACACCTTC

J gene: TRBJ2-3
clone size: few
V gene: TRBV7-6
D gene: TRBD2
CDR3 protein: CASSSQTSAADTQYF
CDR3 DNA: TGTGCCAGCAGCTCACAGACTAGCGCCGCAGATACGCAGTATTTT

J gene: TRBJ1-6
clone size: .
V gene: TRBV27
D gene: TRBD1
CDR3 protein: CASSPQRQGRYNSPLHF
CDR3 DNA: TGTGCCAGCAGTCCTCAAAGACAGGGAAGGTATAATTCACCCCTCCACTTT

J gene: TRBJ2-5
clone size: .
V gene: TRBV4-3
D gene: .
CDR3 protein: CASSHLGSVRVETQYF
CDR3 DNA: TGCGCCAGCAGCCACCTCGGGTCGGTGCGGGTGGAGACCCAGTACTTC

J gene: TRBJ1-6
clone size: once
V gene: TRBV9
D gene: .
CDR3 protein: CASSAENRNSPLHF
CDR3 DNA: TGTGCCAGCAGCGCAGAAAACAGGAATTCACCCCTCCACTTT

J gene: TRBJ1-5
clone size: .
V gene: TRBV7-9
D gene: .
CDR3 protein: CASSLQGSNQPQHF
CDR3 DNA: TGTGCCAGCAGCTTACAGGGGAGCAATCAGCCCCAGCATTTT

J gene: TRBJ1-1
clone size: .
V gene: TRBV5-1
D gene: .
CDR3 protein: CASSLADGRLEAFF
CDR3 DNA: TGCGCCAGCAGCTTGGCCGACGGGAGACTTGAAGCTTTCTTT

J gene: TRBJ2-1
clone size: .
V gene: TRBV18
D gene: TRBD2
CDR3 protein: CASSHTIGLASNEQFF
CDR3 DNA: TGTGCCAGCTCCCACACCATCGGACTAGCCTCCAATGAGCAGTTCTTC

J gene: TRBJ1-6
clone size: .
V gene: TRBV3-1/TRBV3-2
D gene: .
CDR3 protein: CASSQSYSPLHF
CDR3 DNA: TGTGCCAGCAGCCAATCCTATTCACCCCTCCACTTT

J gene: TRBJ1-6
clone size: .
V gene: TRBV27
D gene: .
CDR3 protein: CASSFTAVRLYNSPLHF
CDR3 DNA: TGTGCCAGCAGTTTTACGGCGGTAAGGCTATATAATTCACCCCTCCACTTT

J gene: TRBJ1-5
clone size: .
V gene: TRBV11-3
D gene: .
CDR3 protein: CASSRRGNQPQHF
CDR3 DNA: TGTGCCAGCAGCAGAAGGGGGAATCAGCCCCAGCATTTT

J gene: TRBJ1-4
clone size: .
V gene: TRBV7-9
D gene: .
CDR3 protein: CASSLYQGPNEKLFF
CDR3 DNA: TGTGCCAGCAGCTTGTATCAGGGCCCTAATGAAAAACTGTTTTTT

J gene: TRBJ1-1
clone size: .
V gene: TRBV2
D gene: .
CDR3 protein: CASSEGGVKAFF
CDR3 DNA: TGTGCCAGCAGTGAAGGGGGGGTGAAGGCTTTCTTT

J gene: TRBJ1-2
clone size: once
V gene: TRBV5-4
D gene: .
CDR3 protein: CASSPRGGINYGYTF
CDR3 DNA: TGTGCCAGCAGCCCTCGCGGGGGAATTAACTATGGCTACACCTTC

J gene: TRBJ1-2
clone size: .
V gene: TRBV18
D gene: .
CDR3 protein: CASSPRAYGYTF
CDR3 DNA: TGTGCCAGCTCACCAAGAGCCTACGGCTACACCTTC

J gene: TRBJ1-2
clone size: .
V gene: TRBV15
D gene: .
CDR3 protein: CATSRDLSYGYTF
CDR3 DNA: TGTGCCACCAGCAGAGATCTATCCTATGGCTACACCTTC

J gene: TRBJ2-3
clone size: .
V gene: TRBV24-1
D gene: TRBD1
CDR3 protein: CATSDRGQGTDTQYF
CDR3 DNA: TGTGCCACCAGTGATCGAGGACAGGGGACAGATACGCAGTATTTT

J gene: TRBJ2-1
clone size: .
V gene: TRBV28
D gene: TRBD2
CDR3 protein: CASSSPLLAESYNEQFF
CDR3 DNA: TGTGCCAGCAGTTCTCCCCTACTAGCGGAATCCTACAATGAGCAGTTCTTC

J gene: TRBJ1-5
clone size: .
V gene: TRBV19
D gene: .
CDR3 protein: CASSYENQPQHF
CDR3 DNA: TGTGCCAGTAGTTACGAGAATCAGCCCCAGCATTTT

J gene: TRBJ1-1
clone size: .
V gene: TRBV6-5
D gene: .
CDR3 protein: CASSYSVNTNTEAFF
CDR3 DNA: TGTGCCAGCAGTTACTCGGTAAACACGAACACTGAAGCTTTCTTT

J gene: TRBJ1-1
clone size: .
V gene: TRBV19
D gene: TRBD1
CDR3 protein: CASSMYRGRSTEAFF
CDR3 DNA: TGTGCCAGTAGTATGTACAGGGGGCGGAGCACTGAAGCTTTCTTT

J gene: TRBJ2-2
clone size: .
V gene: TRBV4-1
D gene: .
CDR3 protein: CASSQDRGGTGELFF
CDR3 DNA: TGCGCCAGCAGCCAAGATAGAGGCGGAACCGGCGAGCTGTTTTTT

J gene: TRBJ2-1
clone size: .
V gene: TRBV7-9
D gene: TRBD2
CDR3 protein: CASSTLAGGSDEQFF
CDR3 DNA: TGTGCCAGCAGCACCTTAGCGGGGGGTTCCGATGAGCAGTTCTTC

J gene: TRBJ1-1
clone size: .
V gene: TRBV5-6
D gene: TRBD1
CDR3 protein: CASSPGTANVNTEAFF
CDR3 DNA: TGTGCCAGCAGCCCTGGGACAGCAAATGTGAACACTGAAGCTTTCTTT

J gene: TRBJ1-4
clone size: .
V gene: TRBV6-1
D gene: .
CDR3 protein: CASSGLLENEKLFF
CDR3 DNA: TGTGCCAGCAGTGGACTGCTAGAGAATGAAAAACTGTTTTTT

J gene: TRBJ1-6
clone size: .
V gene: TRBV7-9
D gene: .
CDR3 protein: CASSWRGGGSNSPLHF
CDR3 DNA: TGTGCCAGCAGCTGGCGGGGGGGAGGGTCCAATTCACCCCTCCACTTT

J gene: TRBJ2-2
clone size: .
V gene: TRBV15
D gene: TRBD2
CDR3 protein: CATSRGDSGHTGELFF
CDR3 DNA: TGTGCCACCAGCAGAGGTGATAGCGGGCACACCGGGGAGCTGTTTTTT

J gene: TRBJ2-1
clone size: .
V gene: TRBV27
D gene: .
CDR3 protein: CASSLSRGGDEQFF
CDR3 DNA: TGTGCCAGCAGTTTATCAAGGGGGGGCGATGAGCAGTTCTTC

J gene: TRBJ2-4
clone size: .
V gene: TRBV2
D gene: .
CDR3 protein: CASSEEDRAEIEKNIQYF
CDR3 DNA: TGTGCCAGCAGTGAAGAGGACAGAGCAGAGATCGAAAAAAACATTCAGTACTTC

J gene: TRBJ1-2
clone size: .
V gene: TRBV5-4
D gene: .
CDR3 protein: CASSIQMGQDYGYTF
CDR3 DNA: TGTGCCAGCAGCATCCAGATGGGTCAGGACTATGGCTACACCTTC

J gene: TRBJ1-2
clone size: .
V gene: TRBV6-5
D gene: .
CDR3 protein: CATQVVRASNYGYTF
CDR3 DNA: TGTGCCACCCAGGTGGTCAGGGCATCCAACTATGGCTACACCTTC

J gene: TRBJ1-5
clone size: .
V gene: TRBV19
D gene: .
CDR3 protein: CASSTTPAGSNQPQHF
CDR3 DNA: TGTGCCAGTAGTACCACCCCGGCGGGGAGCAATCAGCCCCAGCATTTT

J gene: TRBJ1-4
clone size: once
V gene: TRBV7-2
D gene: TRBD1
CDR3 protein: CASSSDRGNEKLFF
CDR3 DNA: TGTGCCAGCAGCTCGGACAGGGGAAATGAAAAACTGTTTTTT

J gene: TRBJ1-5
clone size: .
V gene: TRBV28
D gene: TRBD1
CDR3 protein: CASSSFPDRDNQPQHF
CDR3 DNA: TGTGCCAGCAGTTCCTTTCCGGACAGGGATAATCAGCCCCAGCATTTT

J gene: TRBJ1-1
clone size: .
V gene: TRBV2
D gene: .
CDR3 protein: CASTLGAVNTEAFF
CDR3 DNA: TGTGCCAGCACTCTGGGGGCAGTGAACACTGAAGCTTTCTTT